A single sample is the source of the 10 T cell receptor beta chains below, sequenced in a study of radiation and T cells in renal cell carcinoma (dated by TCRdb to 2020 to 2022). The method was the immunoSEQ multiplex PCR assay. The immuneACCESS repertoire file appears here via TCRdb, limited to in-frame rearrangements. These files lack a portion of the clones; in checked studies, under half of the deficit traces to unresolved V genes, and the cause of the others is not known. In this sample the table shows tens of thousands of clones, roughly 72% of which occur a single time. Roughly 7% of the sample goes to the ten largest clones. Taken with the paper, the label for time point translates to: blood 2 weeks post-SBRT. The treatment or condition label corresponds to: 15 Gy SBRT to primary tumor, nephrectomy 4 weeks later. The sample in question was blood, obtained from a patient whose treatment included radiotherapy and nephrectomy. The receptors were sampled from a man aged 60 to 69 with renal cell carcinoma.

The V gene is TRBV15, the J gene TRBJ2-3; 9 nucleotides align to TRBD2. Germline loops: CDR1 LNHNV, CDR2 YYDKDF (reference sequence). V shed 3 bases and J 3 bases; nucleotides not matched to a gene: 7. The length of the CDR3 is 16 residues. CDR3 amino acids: CATSRLGAGGTDTQYF. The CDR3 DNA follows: TGTGCCACCAGCAGGCTTGGGGCGGGGGGGACAGATACGCAGTATTTT.

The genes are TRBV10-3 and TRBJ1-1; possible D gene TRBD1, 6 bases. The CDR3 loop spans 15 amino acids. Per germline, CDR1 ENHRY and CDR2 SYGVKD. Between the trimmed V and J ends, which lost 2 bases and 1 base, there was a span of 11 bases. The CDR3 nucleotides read TGTGCCATCAGTGAGATTAGGGGGACGAACACTGAAGCTTTCTTT. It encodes CAISEIRGTNTEAFF.

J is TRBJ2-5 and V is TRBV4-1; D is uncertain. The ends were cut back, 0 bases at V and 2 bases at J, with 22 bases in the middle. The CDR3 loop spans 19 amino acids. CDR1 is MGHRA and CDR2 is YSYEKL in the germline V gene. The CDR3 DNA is TGCGCCAGCAGCCAAGATTTCGGAAAGGACCAAGTCTATCAAGAGACCCAGTACTTC. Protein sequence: CASSQDFGKDQVYQETQYF.

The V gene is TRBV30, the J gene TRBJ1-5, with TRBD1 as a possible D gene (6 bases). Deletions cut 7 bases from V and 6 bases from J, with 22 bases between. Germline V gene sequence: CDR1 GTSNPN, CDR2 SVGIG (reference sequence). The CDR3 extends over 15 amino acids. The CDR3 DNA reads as TGTGCCTTAAATGACCGGGGGGGCCGGGTTCAGCCCCAGCATTTT. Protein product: CALNDRGGRVQPQHF.

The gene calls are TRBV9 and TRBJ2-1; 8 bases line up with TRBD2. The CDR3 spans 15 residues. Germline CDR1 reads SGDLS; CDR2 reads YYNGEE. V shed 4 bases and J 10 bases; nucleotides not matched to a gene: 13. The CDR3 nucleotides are TGTGCCAGCAGCCTGGCGTGGGCGGGGGGAGAGGAGCAGTTCTTC. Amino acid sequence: CASSLAWAGGEEQFF. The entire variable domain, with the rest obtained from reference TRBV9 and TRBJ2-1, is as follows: DSGVTQTPKHLITATGQRVTLRCSPRSGDLSVYWYQQSLDQGLQFLIQYYNGEERAKGNILERFSAQQFPDLHSELNLSSLELGDSALYFCASSLAWAGGEEQFFGPGTRLTVL.

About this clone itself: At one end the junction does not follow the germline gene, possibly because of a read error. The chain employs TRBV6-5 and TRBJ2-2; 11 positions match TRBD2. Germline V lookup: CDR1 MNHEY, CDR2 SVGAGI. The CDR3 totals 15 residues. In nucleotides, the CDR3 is TGTGCCAGCAGTTTTAGCGGGAGGGCGAACGGGGAGCTGCTTTTT. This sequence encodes CASSFSGRANGELLF.

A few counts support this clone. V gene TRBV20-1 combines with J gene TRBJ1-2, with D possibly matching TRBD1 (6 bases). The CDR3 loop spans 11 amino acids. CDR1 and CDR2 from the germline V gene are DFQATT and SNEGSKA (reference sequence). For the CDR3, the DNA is TGCAGAATTGGGGGCCGAGGAGGCTACACCTTC. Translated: CRIGGRGGYTF.

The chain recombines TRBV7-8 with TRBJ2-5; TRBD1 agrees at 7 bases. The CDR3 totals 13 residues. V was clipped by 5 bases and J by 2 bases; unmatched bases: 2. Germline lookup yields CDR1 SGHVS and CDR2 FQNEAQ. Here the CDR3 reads CASSRDRQETQYF. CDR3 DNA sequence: TGTGCCAGCAGCCGGGACAGACAAGAGACCCAGTACTTC.

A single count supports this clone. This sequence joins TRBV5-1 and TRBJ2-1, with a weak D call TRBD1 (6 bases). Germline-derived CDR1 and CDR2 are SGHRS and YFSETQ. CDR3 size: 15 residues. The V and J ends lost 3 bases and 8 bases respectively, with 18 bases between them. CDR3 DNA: TGCGCCAGCAGCTCCCAGGGGTCCCCGGTGGATGAGCAGTTCTTC. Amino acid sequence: CASSSQGSPVDEQFF.

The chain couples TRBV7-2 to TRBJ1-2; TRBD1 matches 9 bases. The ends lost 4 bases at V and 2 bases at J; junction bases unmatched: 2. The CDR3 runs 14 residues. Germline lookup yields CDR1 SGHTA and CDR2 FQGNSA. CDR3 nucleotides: TGTGCCAGCAGCTACGGACAGGGGAACTATGGCTACACCTTC. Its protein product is CASSYGQGNYGYTF.